The 29 T cell receptor beta chains below were found in one sample sequenced in a study of cytomegalovirus exposure and HLA in healthy donors. The PCR had 60 Vbeta and 13 Jbeta primers. Here immunoSEQ multiplex PCR was the method, and the copy in TCRdb shows in-frame clones only, minus some. The sample records about 110,000 clones, just over 75% being singletons. The sample consisted of PBMCs. The receptors shown here come from a man aged 25 to 40 in good health and CMV-seropositive.

The genes are TRBV10-3 and TRBJ1-2, with 10 nucleotides matching TRBD1. Germline lookup yields CDR1 ENHRY and CDR2 SYGVKD. The CDR3 sequence is 16 residues long. The J segment lost 0 bases and the V segment lost 4 bases, leaving 5 bases of the junction unmatched. Written as DNA, the CDR3 is TGTGCCATCAGTGCAGGGACAGGGGTAGCTAACTATGGCTACACCTTC. Protein product: CAISAGTGVANYGYTF.

The V gene is TRBV27, the J gene TRBJ2-3, with a tentative D call TRBD2 (6 bases). Germline loops: CDR1 MNHEY, CDR2 SMNVEV (reference sequence). V shed 5 bases and J shed 3 bases, with 15 bases lying between them. The CDR3 runs to 15 residues. Here the CDR3 DNA reads TGTGCCAGCAGTCCCCGGGGCGGGGTTACAGATACGCAGTATTTT. Its translation: CASSPRGGVTDTQYF.

J is TRBJ2-2 and V is TRBV6-1; D may be TRBD1 (5 bases). Per germline, CDR1 MNHNS and CDR2 SASEGT. This CDR3 contains 15 residues. V was cut by 3 bases and J by 3 bases, with 11 bases left in between. The CDR3 loop reads CASSDRVGDTGELFF. The CDR3 region has the DNA TGTGCCAGCAGTGATAGGGTAGGGGACACCGGGGAGCTGTTTTTT.

V is TRBV13 and J is TRBJ2-3, with 9 bases aligning to TRBD2. Germline-derived CDR1 and CDR2 are PRHDT and FYEKMQ (reference sequence). V shed 4 bases and J 6 bases; nucleotides not matched to a gene: 20. CDR3 length: 19 residues. CDR3 sequence reads: CASSSSPGWGGGAFDTQYF. The CDR3 bases are TGTGCCAGCAGCTCCTCCCCGGGATGGGGCGGGGGGGCCTTTGATACGCAGTATTTT.

The chain employs TRBV7-9 and TRBJ1-4; possibly TRBD1 for D (6 bases). With 6 bases removed from V and 2 bases from J, the gap between germline ends came to 10 bases. The V gene's germline CDR1 is SEHNR and CDR2 FQNEAQ (reference sequence). There are 14 residues in the CDR3. The CDR3 loop reads CASRPQGTNEKLFF. In DNA, the CDR3 is TGTGCCAGCAGACCACAGGGCACTAATGAAAAACTGTTTTTT. Full variable domain (outside the CDR3, taken from reference TRBV7-9 and TRBJ1-4): DTGVSQNPRHKITKRGQNVTFRCDPISEHNRLYWYRQTLGQGPEFLTYFQNEAQLEKSRLLSDRFSAERPKGSFSTLEIQRTEQGDSAMYLCASRPQGTNEKLFFGSGTQLSVL.

V and J are TRBV7-9 and TRBJ2-7; 7 nucleotides align to TRBD1. Per the germline V gene, CDR1 is SEHNR and CDR2 is FQNEAQ (reference sequence). Trimming cost V 6 bases and J 3 bases; bases outside gene matches: 14. The CDR3 covers 16 residues. CDR3 residues: CASSRMGQRLYYEQYF. Written as DNA, the CDR3 is TGTGCCAGCAGTCGCATGGGACAGCGACTATACTACGAGCAGTACTTC.

In DNA, the CDR3 is TGTGCCAGCAGGGACTATCCTCAAGAGACCCAGTACTTC. It translates to CASRDYPQETQYF. The V gene is TRBV28, the J gene TRBJ2-5, with D possibly being TRBD2 (6 bases). The V end lost 6 bases, the J end lost 2 bases, and 10 bases lay between the germline ends. Germline CDR1 MDHEN, CDR2 SYDVKM. This CDR3 comprises 13 residues.

About this clone: Without the conserved terminal phenylalanine or tryptophan, this CDR3 likely stems from a read error. The genes are TRBV28 and TRBJ1-5; tentative D call: TRBD1 (5 bases). Germline values: CDR1 MDHEN, CDR2 SYDVKM. The CDR3 is 14 amino acids. V lost 5 bases and J 0 bases, leaving 8 bases between the germline ends. In nucleotides, the CDR3 is TGTGCCAGCAGTCCCCAGGGTAGCAATCAGCCCCAGCATCTT. It translates to CASSPQGSNQPQHL.

The gene calls are TRBV6-5 and TRBJ1-5, with D uncertain. Per germline, CDR1 MNHEY and CDR2 SVGAGI. V lost 0 bases to trimming and J lost 6 bases, with 9 bases between them. The CDR3 covers 14 residues. CDR3 amino acids: CASSYSQLIQPQHF. In DNA form, the CDR3 reads TGTGCCAGCAGTTACTCTCAGTTAATTCAGCCCCAGCATTTT.

The chain uses TRBV11-2 and TRBJ2-5; 7 nucleotides agree with TRBD1. After removal of 0 bases from V and 2 bases from J, the junction contained 6 bases not matched to a gene. CDR3 size: 16 residues. The germline V gene has CDR1 SGHAT and CDR2 FQNNGV. The CDR3, as DNA: TGTGCCAGCAGCTTAGACCCGAGACAGGGTCAAGAGACCCAGTACTTC. Its protein is CASSLDPRQGQETQYF.

This sequence joins TRBV10-1 and TRBJ2-5; tentative D call: TRBD1 (5 bases). Trimming took 0 bases from V and 1 from J, leaving 6 bases between them. The CDR3 spans 14 residues. Germline CDR1 and CDR2: WNHNN and SYGVQD (reference sequence). The CDR3 nucleotides are TGCGCCAGCAGTGAGTCAGGGGCCCAAGAGACCCAGTACTTC. Translation gives CASSESGAQETQYF.

This chain links TRBV4-3 with TRBJ2-5; D is possibly TRBD1 (5 bases). The CDR3 loop spans 13 amino acids. In germline, CDR1 is LGHNA, CDR2 YSLEER. V dropped 5 bases and J dropped 1 base, with 8 bases sitting between them. The CDR3 loop reads CASSVDSQETQYF. CDR3 DNA sequence: TGCGCCAGCAGCGTCGACAGCCAAGAGACCCAGTACTTC.

This chain uses TRBV30 with TRBJ1-1, with no clear D. The CDR3 sequence is 13 residues long. Between the trimmed V and J ends, which lost 4 bases and 1 base, there was a span of 10 bases. The germline V gene has CDR1 GTSNPN and CDR2 SVGIG (reference sequence). Here the CDR3 reads CAWTPRRNTEAFF. DNA of the CDR3: TGTGCCTGGACCCCCCGCAGGAACACTGAAGCTTTCTTT. Complete variable domain (other parts from reference TRBV30 and TRBJ1-1): SQTIHQWPATLVQPVGSPLSLECTVEGTSNPNLYWYRQAAGRGLQLLFYSVGIGQISSEVPQNLSASRPQDRQFILSSKKLLLSDSGFYLCAWTPRRNTEAFFGQGTRLTVV.

In nucleotides, the CDR3 is TGTGCCAGCAGTACCCCGACTAGCGGGGATACTCCCGGGGCCGGGGAGCTGTTTTTT. Residues: CASSTPTSGDTPGAGELFF. The V gene is TRBV7-6, the J gene TRBJ2-2; the match to TRBD2 covers 11 bases. V shed 6 bases, J shed 6 bases, and the junction held 18 bases outside the gene matches. This CDR3 comprises 19 residues. The germline CDR1 and CDR2 sequences are SGHVS and FNYEAQ. Based on the CDR3 plus reference TRBV7-6 and TRBJ2-2, the full variable domain is GAGVSQSPRYKVTKRGQDVALRCDPISGHVSLYWYRQALGQGPEFLTYFNYEAQQDKSGLPNDRFSAERPEGSISTLTIQRTEQRDSAMYRCASSTPTSGDTPGAGELFFGEGSRLTVL.

The chain is built from TRBV7-2 and TRBJ2-7, with 10 bases identical to TRBD2. V lost 1 base and J lost 6; bases outside the gene matches: 3. The CDR3 is made up of 14 amino acids. The germline gives CDR1 SGHTA, CDR2 FQGNSA. DNA of the CDR3: TGTGCCAGCAGCTTAGGGCTAGCGGGGGTCGAGCAGTACTTC. Protein: CASSLGLAGVEQYF. Combining the CDR3 with reference TRBV7-2 and TRBJ2-7 gives the whole variable domain GAGVSQSPSNKVTEKGKDVELRCDPISGHTALYWYRQSLGQGLEFLIYFQGNSAPDKSGLPSDRFSAERTGGSVSTLTIQRTQQEDSAVYLCASSLGLAGVEQYFGPGTRLTVT.

The chain couples TRBV27 to TRBJ1-2; 8 bases align to TRBD1. The CDR3 loop spans 14 amino acids. CDR1 MNHEY and CDR2 SMNVEV come from the germline V gene (reference sequence). V dropped 5 bases and J dropped 12; count of bases not matched to a gene: 14. DNA for the CDR3: TGTGCCAGCAGTCCCGATGACAGGGGCCCAGCCCACACCTTC. Amino acids: CASSPDDRGPAHTF.

This chain uses TRBV14 with TRBJ2-7, with D possibly matching TRBD1 (5 bases). The germline CDR1 and CDR2 sequences are SGHDN and FVKESK. This CDR3 has 14 amino acids. V was trimmed by 4 bases and J by 5 bases, leaving 15 bases between them. CDR3 sequence reads: CASSPFQGIHEQYF. CDR3 in DNA: TGTGCCAGCAGCCCATTTCAGGGAATCCACGAGCAGTACTTC.

This chain links TRBV19 with TRBJ1-1, with D tentatively TRBD1 (6 bases). CDR1 and CDR2 (germline): LNHDA, SQIVND (reference sequence). V shed 5 bases and J shed 1 base, with 11 bases lying between them. The CDR3 runs to 14 residues. As DNA, the CDR3 is TGTGCCAGTAGTTCCGGACAGTGGAACACTGAAGCTTTCTTT. Protein product: CASSSGQWNTEAFF.

The chain links TRBV10-3 to TRBJ2-1; possibly TRBD1 for D (6 bases). Trimming left V 4 bases short and J 15 bases short, with 22 bases between. The germline CDR1 and CDR2 sequences are ENHRY and SYGVKD. The CDR3 is 14 amino acids. CDR3 nucleotide sequence: TGTGCCATCAGTGTTCAAGTATCCGACGGACAGTGGTTCTTC. Amino acid sequence: CAISVQVSDGQWFF.

The rearrangement joins TRBV6-5 to TRBJ2-7; D might be TRBD1 (6 bases). Trimming took 6 bases from V and 0 from J, leaving 12 bases between them. The CDR3 has 14 amino acids. Germline V lookup: CDR1 MNHEY, CDR2 SVGAGI. CDR3 loop: CASRRQESSYEQYF. In DNA form, the CDR3 reads TGTGCCAGCAGGCGACAGGAGAGCTCCTACGAGCAGTACTTC.

This clone was recorded once. The chain couples TRBV10-1 to TRBJ2-3; tentative D call: TRBD2 (7 bases). The CDR3 runs to 20 residues. The V and J ends lost 10 bases and 2 bases respectively, with 34 bases between them. Germline lookup yields CDR1 WNHNN and CDR2 SYGVQD (reference sequence). For the CDR3, the DNA is TGCGCCATTTCCCGTCTTTCCCCCCGGGGGGCGGCGGGGGACACAGATACGCAGTATTTT. Protein product: CAISRLSPRGAAGDTDTQYF.

This chain joins TRBV28 and TRBJ2-2; no clear D. Germline loops: CDR1 MDHEN, CDR2 SYDVKM. The CDR3 totals 11 residues. Trimming pared 5 bases from V and 5 bases from J, leaving 3 bases between. CDR3 region: CASSPTGELFF. The CDR3 nucleotides are TGTGCCAGCAGTCCTACCGGGGAGCTGTTTTTT.

The chain employs TRBV18 and TRBJ1-2; D unclear. The CDR3 runs to 14 residues. V was pared by 0 bases and J by 2 bases, with 7 bases between. The germline CDR1 and CDR2 sequences are KGHSH and LQKENI. In DNA form, the CDR3 reads TGTGCCAGCTCACCACCGAGTGAGAACTATGGCTACACCTTC. Its translation: CASSPPSENYGYTF.

This chain joins TRBV7-2 and TRBJ1-2; D uncertain. CDR3 length: 15 amino acids. Trimming shortened V by 2 bases and J by 3 bases, and 13 bases separated the two germline ends. CDR1 and CDR2 from the germline V gene are SGHTA and FQGNSA. This CDR3 is CASSLISEDYYGYTF. In DNA, the CDR3 is TGTGCCAGCAGCTTAATTTCCGAGGATTACTATGGCTACACCTTC.

The J gene is TRBJ2-1, the V gene TRBV18; weak D call: TRBD1 (6 bases). Germline CDR1 and CDR2: KGHSH and LQKENI. This CDR3 has 12 amino acids. V lost 2 bases and J lost 8, with 7 bases in between. CDR3 protein: CASSPGGYEQFF. The CDR3 DNA reads TGTGCCAGCTCACCAGGGGGCTATGAGCAGTTCTTC.

This clone was counted between two and nine times. This chain joins TRBV10-3 and TRBJ1-2; 10 bases agree with TRBD1. V gave up 2 bases and J gave up 3 bases; unmatched junction bases: 0. CDR1 ENHRY and CDR2 SYGVKD come from the germline V gene. The CDR3 is made up of 14 amino acids. CDR3 region: CAISEGQGDYGYTF. The CDR3 DNA reads as TGTGCCATCAGTGAGGGACAGGGGGACTATGGCTACACCTTC.

The V gene is TRBV18, the J gene TRBJ2-2, with 12 bases fitting TRBD1. The length of the CDR3 is 14 residues. Germline V gene data show CDR1 as KGHSH and CDR2 as LQKENI. Unmatched junction bases numbered 4, after V lost 8 bases and J lost 6 bases. CDR3 sequence reads: CASTRDRGPGELFF. CDR3 bases: TGTGCCAGCACCCGGGACAGGGGGCCCGGGGAGCTGTTTTTT.

This sequence joins TRBV7-2 and TRBJ2-5; no clear D gene. V was clipped by 5 bases and J by 5 bases, with 9 bases between them. The CDR3 contains 12 residues. Germline loops: CDR1 SGHTA, CDR2 FQGNSA. This CDR3 is CASSRLGETQYF. The DNA of the CDR3 is TGTGCCAGCAGCCGACTCGGGGAGACCCAGTACTTC.

This clone was seen only once. The chain carries TRBV7-6 and TRBJ2-3; a possible D gene is TRBD1 (6 bases). V lost 4 bases and J lost 2, with 10 bases in between. CDR3 size: 14 residues. Looked up from germline, CDR1 is SGHVS and CDR2 is FNYEAQ. CDR3 sequence (DNA): TGTGCCAGCAGCTCCGGACAGACCACAGATACGCAGTATTTT. Translating gives CASSSGQTTDTQYF.